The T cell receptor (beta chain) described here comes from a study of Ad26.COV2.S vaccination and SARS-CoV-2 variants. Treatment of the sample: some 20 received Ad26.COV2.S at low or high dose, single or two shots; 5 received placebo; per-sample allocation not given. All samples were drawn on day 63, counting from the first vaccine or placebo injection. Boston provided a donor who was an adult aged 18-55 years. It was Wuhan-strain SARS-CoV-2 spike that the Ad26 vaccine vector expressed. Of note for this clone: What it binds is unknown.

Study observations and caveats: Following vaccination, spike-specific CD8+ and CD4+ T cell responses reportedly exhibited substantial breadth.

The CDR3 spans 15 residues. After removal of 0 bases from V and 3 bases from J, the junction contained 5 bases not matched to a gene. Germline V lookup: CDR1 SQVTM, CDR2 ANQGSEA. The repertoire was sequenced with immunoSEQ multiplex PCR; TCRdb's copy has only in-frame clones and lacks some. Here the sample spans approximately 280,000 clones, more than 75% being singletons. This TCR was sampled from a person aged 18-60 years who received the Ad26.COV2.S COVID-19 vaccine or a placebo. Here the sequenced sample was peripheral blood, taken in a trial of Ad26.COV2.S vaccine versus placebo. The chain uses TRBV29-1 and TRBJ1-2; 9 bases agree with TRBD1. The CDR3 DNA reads TGCAGCGTTGAAGATGTGGGGACAGGGTACTATGGCTACACCTTC. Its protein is CSVEDVGTGYYGYTF.